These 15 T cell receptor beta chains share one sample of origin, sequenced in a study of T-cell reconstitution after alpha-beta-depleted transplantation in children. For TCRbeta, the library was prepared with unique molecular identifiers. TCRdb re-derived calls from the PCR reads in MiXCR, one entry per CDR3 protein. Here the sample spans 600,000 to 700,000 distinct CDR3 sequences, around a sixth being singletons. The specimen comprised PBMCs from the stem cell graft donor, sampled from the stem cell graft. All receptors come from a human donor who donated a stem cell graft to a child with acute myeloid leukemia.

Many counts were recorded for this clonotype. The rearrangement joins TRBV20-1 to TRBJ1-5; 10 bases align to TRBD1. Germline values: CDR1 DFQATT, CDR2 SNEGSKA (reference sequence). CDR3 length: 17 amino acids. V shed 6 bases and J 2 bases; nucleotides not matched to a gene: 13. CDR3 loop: CSARVSTGTGGNQPQHF. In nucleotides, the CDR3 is TGCAGTGCCAGGGTGTCCACCGGGACAGGGGGCAATCAGCCCCAGCATTTT.

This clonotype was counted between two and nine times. The CDR3 sequence: CSALGYGYTF. In nucleotides, the CDR3 is TGCAGTGCTTTGGGTTATGGCTACACCTTC. V gene TRBV20-1 combines with J gene TRBJ1-2; D is undetermined. The germline gives CDR1 DFQATT, CDR2 SNEGSKA (reference sequence). V lost 5 bases to trimming and J lost 5 bases, with 6 bases between them. The CDR3 extends over 10 amino acids.

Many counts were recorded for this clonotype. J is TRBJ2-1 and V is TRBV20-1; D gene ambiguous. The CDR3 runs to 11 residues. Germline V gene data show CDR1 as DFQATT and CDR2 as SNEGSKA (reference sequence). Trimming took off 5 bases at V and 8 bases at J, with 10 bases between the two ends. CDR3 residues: CSAPRVHEQFF. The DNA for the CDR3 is TGCAGTGCTCCAAGGGTCCATGAGCAGTTCTTC.

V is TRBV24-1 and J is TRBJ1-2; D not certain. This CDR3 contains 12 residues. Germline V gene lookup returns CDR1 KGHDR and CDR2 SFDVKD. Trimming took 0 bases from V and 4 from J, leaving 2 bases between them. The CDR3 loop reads CATSDLFYGYTF. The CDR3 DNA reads TGTGCCACCAGTGATTTGTTCTATGGCTACACCTTC.

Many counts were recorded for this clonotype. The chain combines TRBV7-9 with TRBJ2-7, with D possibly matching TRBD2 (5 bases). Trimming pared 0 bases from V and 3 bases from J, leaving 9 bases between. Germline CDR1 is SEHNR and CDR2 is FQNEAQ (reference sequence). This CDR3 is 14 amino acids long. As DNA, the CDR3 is TGTGCCAGCAGCTTAGCTTCGGGGAACTACGAGCAGTACTTC. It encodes CASSLASGNYEQYF.

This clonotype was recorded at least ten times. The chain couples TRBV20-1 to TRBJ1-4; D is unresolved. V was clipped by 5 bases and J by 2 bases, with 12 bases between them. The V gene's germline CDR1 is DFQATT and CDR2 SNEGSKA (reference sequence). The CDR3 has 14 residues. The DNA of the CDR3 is TGCAGTGCTTGGTTTATAGGGACTAATGAAAAACTGTTTTTT. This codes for CSAWFIGTNEKLFF.

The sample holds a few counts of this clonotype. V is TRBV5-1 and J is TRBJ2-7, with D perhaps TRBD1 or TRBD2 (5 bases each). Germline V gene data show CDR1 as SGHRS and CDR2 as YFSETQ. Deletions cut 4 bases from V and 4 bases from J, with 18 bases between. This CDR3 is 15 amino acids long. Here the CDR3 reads CASSPLGENRYEQYF. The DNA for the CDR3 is TGCGCCAGCAGCCCATTAGGGGAGAACCGTTACGAGCAGTACTTC.

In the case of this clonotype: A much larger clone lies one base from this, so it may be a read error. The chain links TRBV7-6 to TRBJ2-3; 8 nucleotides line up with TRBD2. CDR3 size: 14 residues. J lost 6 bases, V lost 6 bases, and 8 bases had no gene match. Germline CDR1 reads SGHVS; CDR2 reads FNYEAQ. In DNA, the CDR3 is TGTGCCAGCAGTCGACTAGCGCGGGGGGATACGCAGTATTTT. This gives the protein CASSRLARGDTQYF.

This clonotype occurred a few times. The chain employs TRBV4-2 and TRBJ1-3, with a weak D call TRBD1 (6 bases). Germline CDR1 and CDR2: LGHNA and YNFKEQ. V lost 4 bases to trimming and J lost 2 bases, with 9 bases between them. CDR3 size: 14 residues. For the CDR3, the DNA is TGTGCCAGCAGCCCATACAGGGCTGGAAACACCATATATTTT. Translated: CASSPYRAGNTIYF.

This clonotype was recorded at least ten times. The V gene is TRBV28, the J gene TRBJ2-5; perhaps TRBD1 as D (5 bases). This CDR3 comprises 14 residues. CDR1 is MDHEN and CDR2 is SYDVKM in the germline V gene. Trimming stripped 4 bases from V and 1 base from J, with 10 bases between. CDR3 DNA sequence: TGTGCCAGCAGTTCCACAGGTTTCCAAGAGACCCAGTACTTC. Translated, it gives CASSSTGFQETQYF.

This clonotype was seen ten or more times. CDR3 nucleotide sequence: TGCAGTGCTCCTCCCCGCGGAAGGGCCCCCGAGCAGTACGTC. The encoded protein is CSAPPRGRAPEQYV. The J gene is TRBJ2-7, the V gene TRBV20-1, with D hard to call. Between the trimmed V and J ends, which lost 5 bases and 6 bases, there was a span of 20 bases. The germline gives CDR1 DFQATT, CDR2 SNEGSKA (reference sequence). CDR3 length equals 14 residues.

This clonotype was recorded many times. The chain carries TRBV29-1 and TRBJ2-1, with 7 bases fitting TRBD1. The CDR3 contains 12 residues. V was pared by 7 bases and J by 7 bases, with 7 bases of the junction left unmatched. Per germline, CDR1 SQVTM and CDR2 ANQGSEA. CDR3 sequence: CSGSQTGNEQFF. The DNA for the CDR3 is TGCAGCGGGAGTCAGACAGGGAATGAGCAGTTCTTC.

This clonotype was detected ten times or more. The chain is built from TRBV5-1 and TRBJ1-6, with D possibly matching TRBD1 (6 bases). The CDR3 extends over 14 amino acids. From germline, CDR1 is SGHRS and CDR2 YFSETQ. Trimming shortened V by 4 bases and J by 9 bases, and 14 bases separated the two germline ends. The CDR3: CASSVAEGGSPLHF. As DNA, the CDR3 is TGCGCCAGCAGCGTGGCAGAGGGGGGTTCACCCCTCCACTTT.

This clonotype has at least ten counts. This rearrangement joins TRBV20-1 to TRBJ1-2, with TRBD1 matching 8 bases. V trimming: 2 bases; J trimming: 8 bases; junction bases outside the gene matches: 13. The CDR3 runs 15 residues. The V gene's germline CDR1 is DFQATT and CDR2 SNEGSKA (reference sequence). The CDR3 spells CSARTSSGTGLGYTF. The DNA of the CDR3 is TGCAGTGCTAGAACCTCTTCCGGGACAGGTTTAGGCTACACCTTC.

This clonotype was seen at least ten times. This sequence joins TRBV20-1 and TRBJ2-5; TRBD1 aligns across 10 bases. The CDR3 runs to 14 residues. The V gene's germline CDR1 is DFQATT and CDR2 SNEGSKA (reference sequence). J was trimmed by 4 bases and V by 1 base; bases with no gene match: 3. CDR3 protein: CSARARTGGETQYF. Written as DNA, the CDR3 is TGCAGTGCTAGAGCCCGGACAGGGGGAGAGACCCAGTACTTC.